The clone carrying this TCR beta chain was counted a few times. Its antigen is undetermined. The source of the sample is a study of response to subunit inactivated influenza vaccine. Via MiXCR, TCRdb re-called the RT-PCR reads, giving one row per CDR3 protein. The sample holds 550,000 to 600,000 distinct CDR3 sequences, approximately 12% seen once. General study points: Authors suggested seasonal influenza vaccinations each recruit few new T cells.

Specimen: PBMCs from blood, collected on the day of vaccination. The sequence came from a man in his fifties or sixties who received an inactivated influenza vaccine.

CDR3 DNA sequence: TGTGCCACCAGCAGAGATCTAGAGGGTGGGAACATTCAGTACTTC. It encodes CATSRDLEGGNIQYF. The genes are TRBV15 and TRBJ2-4; tentative D call: TRBD2 (5 bases). V lost 0 bases, J lost 7 bases, and 13 bases lay in between. CDR1 LNHNV and CDR2 YYDKDF come from the germline V gene (reference sequence). The CDR3 is made up of 15 amino acids.